The rows below give T cell receptor beta chains drawn from one sample of a study of blood T cells in healthy people across ages. TCRdb re-analysed the 5' RACE reads in MiXCR, keeping a single row per CDR3 protein. The sample contains 550,000 to 800,000 distinct CDR3 sequences, 32% of which appear only once. Sequencing was carried out using blood. These receptors were taken from a woman older than 75 in good health. Each CDR3 is given with its conserved first and last residue. The D gene is left open where the match is weak. Clone size is stated in some rows and not others, as once, few, many or a class when expanded.

d_gene: TRBD2; abundance: -; len: 16; j_gene: TRBJ2-3; v_gene: TRBV2; CDR3aa: CASSEARGGGADTQYF; CDR3nt: TGTGCCAGCAGTGAAGCCCGAGGCGGGGGGGCCGATACGCAGTATTTT
d_gene: TRBD2; abundance: many; len: 18; j_gene: TRBJ2-1; v_gene: TRBV7-3; CDR3aa: CASSLGSLAGGHLYEQFF; CDR3nt: TGTGCCAGCAGCTTAGGATCGCTAGCGGGGGGGCATCTTTATGAGCAGTTCTTC
d_gene: TRBD1; abundance: -; len: 13; j_gene: TRBJ1-2; v_gene: TRBV28; CDR3aa: CASRTGGIYSYTF; CDR3nt: TGTGCCAGTAGGACAGGGGGAATTTATAGCTACACCTTC
d_gene: -; abundance: few; len: 16; j_gene: TRBJ1-2; v_gene: TRBV7-9; CDR3aa: CASSPFQGTAGHGYTF; CDR3nt: TGTGCCAGCAGCCCTTTCCAGGGAACGGCGGGTCATGGCTACACCTTC
d_gene: TRBD2; abundance: -; len: 18; j_gene: TRBJ2-2; v_gene: TRBV20-1; CDR3aa: CSAPQWGGISTNTGELFF; CDR3nt: TGCAGTGCTCCTCAGTGGGGGGGGATTTCAACGAACACCGGGGAGCTGTTTTTT
d_gene: -; abundance: many; len: 14; j_gene: TRBJ2-1; v_gene: TRBV9; CDR3aa: CASSVEVNDNEQFF; CDR3nt: TGTGCCAGCAGCGTAGAGGTCAACGACAATGAGCAGTTCTTC
d_gene: TRBD1; abundance: many; len: 16; j_gene: TRBJ2-6; v_gene: TRBV4-2; CDR3aa: CASSQRTGSGANVLTF; CDR3nt: TGTGCCAGCAGCCAGCGGACAGGTTCTGGGGCCAACGTCCTGACTTTC
d_gene: -; abundance: -; len: 15; j_gene: TRBJ1-2; v_gene: TRBV20-1; CDR3aa: CSARDLRSNNYGYTF; CDR3nt: TGCAGTGCTAGAGATTTGAGATCGAATAACTATGGCTACACCTTC
d_gene: TRBD2; abundance: -; len: 17; j_gene: TRBJ2-7; v_gene: TRBV4-2; CDR3aa: CASSQEVLAGRSYEQYF; CDR3nt: TGTGCCAGCAGCCAAGAGGTACTAGCGGGACGTTCCTACGAGCAGTACTTC
d_gene: -; abundance: many; len: 16; j_gene: TRBJ1-2; v_gene: TRBV14; CDR3aa: CASSQGPAGAGYGYTF; CDR3nt: TGTGCCAGCAGCCAAGGGCCCGCCGGAGCGGGCTATGGCTACACCTTC
d_gene: -; abundance: -; len: 16; j_gene: TRBJ2-4; v_gene: TRBV3-1; CDR3aa: CANSQDFRGTKNIQYF; CDR3nt: TGTGCCAACAGCCAAGACTTTCGCGGGACCAAAAACATTCAGTACTTC
d_gene: -; abundance: few; len: 17; j_gene: TRBJ2-3; v_gene: TRBV11-2; CDR3aa: CASSLGRQGGRTDTQYF; CDR3nt: TGTGCCAGCAGCTTGGGGCGACAGGGAGGTCGCACAGATACGCAGTATTTT
d_gene: TRBD1; abundance: -; len: 16; j_gene: TRBJ2-3; v_gene: TRBV9; CDR3aa: CASSAGTGVGTDTQYF; CDR3nt: TGTGCCAGCAGCGCCGGGACAGGGGTTGGCACAGATACGCAGTATTTT
d_gene: TRBD2; abundance: once; len: 15; j_gene: TRBJ2-1; v_gene: TRBV7-2; CDR3aa: CASSASSGSYNEQFF; CDR3nt: TGTGCCAGCAGCGCATCTAGCGGAAGCTACAATGAGCAGTTCTTC
d_gene: -; abundance: -; len: 15; j_gene: TRBJ2-5; v_gene: TRBV20-1; CDR3aa: CSARGGGAWRETQYF; CDR3nt: TGCAGTGCTAGAGGGGGGGGGGCTTGGAGAGAGACCCAGTACTTC
d_gene: -; abundance: many; len: 15; j_gene: TRBJ1-5; v_gene: TRBV27; CDR3aa: CASSMTGGRNQPQHF; CDR3nt: TGTGCCAGCAGCATGACAGGAGGGAGAAATCAGCCCCAGCATTTT
d_gene: -; abundance: -; len: 13; j_gene: TRBJ2-7; v_gene: TRBV30; CDR3aa: CAWSWYMGAEQYF; CDR3nt: TGTGCCTGGAGTTGGTATATGGGGGCCGAGCAGTACTTC
d_gene: -; abundance: many; len: 12; j_gene: TRBJ2-3; v_gene: TRBV20-1; CDR3aa: CSAPDRWDTQYF; CDR3nt: TGCAGTGCTCCGGACAGATGGGATACGCAGTATTTT
d_gene: -; abundance: once; len: 12; j_gene: TRBJ2-5; v_gene: TRBV6-6; CDR3aa: CAVGWVKETRYF; CDR3nt: TGTGCCGTTGGGTGGGTTAAAGAGACCCGGTACTTC
d_gene: -; abundance: few; len: 13; j_gene: TRBJ1-3; v_gene: TRBV12-3/TRBV12-4; CDR3aa: CASSLGTGNTIYF; CDR3nt: TGTGCCAGCAGTTTAGGGACTGGAAACACCATATATTTT
d_gene: -; abundance: -; len: 13; j_gene: TRBJ1-2; v_gene: TRBV5-1; CDR3aa: CASSLVGTYGYTF; CDR3nt: TGCGCCAGCAGCTTGGTGGGAACCTATGGCTACACCTTC
d_gene: -; abundance: -; len: 14; j_gene: TRBJ2-7; v_gene: TRBV29-1; CDR3aa: CSVELTGRLYEQYF; CDR3nt: TGCAGCGTTGAACTCACGGGACGGCTCTACGAGCAGTACTTC
d_gene: TRBD1; abundance: -; len: 14; j_gene: TRBJ2-7; v_gene: TRBV4-3; CDR3aa: CASSPILGTDEQYF; CDR3nt: TGCGCCAGCAGCCCCATCCTCGGGACAGACGAGCAGTACTTC
d_gene: TRBD2; abundance: once; len: 17; j_gene: TRBJ2-1; v_gene: TRBV20-1; CDR3aa: CSASFPSGGTSYNEQFF; CDR3nt: TGCAGTGCTAGTTTCCCTAGCGGGGGGACTTCCTACAATGAGCAGTTCTTC
d_gene: -; abundance: -; len: 15; j_gene: TRBJ1-1; v_gene: TRBV6-1; CDR3aa: CASSEPTGMGTEAFF; CDR3nt: TGTGCCAGCAGTGAACCCACAGGGATGGGCACTGAAGCTTTCTTT
d_gene: TRBD2; abundance: -; len: 11; j_gene: TRBJ2-5; v_gene: TRBV29-1; CDR3aa: CSAAGEETQYF; CDR3nt: TGCAGCGCGGCGGGAGAAGAGACCCAGTACTTC
d_gene: -; abundance: -; len: 15; j_gene: TRBJ2-2; v_gene: TRBV7-2; CDR3aa: CASSLKGRSGGELCF; CDR3nt: TGTGCCAGCAGCTTAAAGGGCCGTTCCGGCGGGGAGCTGTGTTTT
d_gene: -; abundance: many; len: 14; j_gene: TRBJ1-2; v_gene: TRBV20-1; CDR3aa: CSARDLRNSYGYTF; CDR3nt: TGCAGTGCTAGAGATCTGAGGAATTCCTATGGCTACACCTTC
d_gene: TRBD1; abundance: few; len: 14; j_gene: TRBJ1-1; v_gene: TRBV11-3; CDR3aa: CASSARTGGSEAFF; CDR3nt: TGTGCCAGCAGCGCGCGGACAGGGGGTTCTGAAGCTTTCTTT
d_gene: TRBD2; abundance: many; len: 15; j_gene: TRBJ2-3; v_gene: TRBV6-1; CDR3aa: CASSVSSGGTDTQYF; CDR3nt: TGTGCCAGCAGTGTTTCTAGCGGGGGTACAGATACGCAGTATTTT
d_gene: TRBD1; abundance: -; len: 14; j_gene: TRBJ1-1; v_gene: TRBV7-9; CDR3aa: CASSFGQGATEAFF; CDR3nt: TGTGCCAGCAGCTTTGGACAGGGCGCCACTGAAGCTTTCTTT
d_gene: TRBD1; abundance: -; len: 14; j_gene: TRBJ2-3; v_gene: TRBV7-9; CDR3aa: CASSKRQGPDTQYF; CDR3nt: TGTGCCAGCAGTAAAAGACAGGGACCAGATACGCAGTATTTT
d_gene: -; abundance: -; len: 15; j_gene: TRBJ2-3; v_gene: TRBV7-2; CDR3aa: CASSPRLQSTDTQYF; CDR3nt: TGTGCCAGCAGCCCCCGGCTACAATCCACAGATACGCAGTATTTT
d_gene: -; abundance: few; len: 18; j_gene: TRBJ1-4; v_gene: TRBV5-1; CDR3aa: CASSLGSMAFTTNEKLFF; CDR3nt: TGCGCCAGCAGCTTGGGGTCCATGGCCTTCACAACTAATGAAAAACTGTTTTTT
d_gene: -; abundance: many; len: 15; j_gene: TRBJ1-2; v_gene: TRBV5-1; CDR3aa: CASSFGGSLIGGYTF; CDR3nt: TGCGCCAGCAGCTTCGGGGGGAGTCTTATTGGTGGCTACACCTTC
d_gene: -; abundance: -; len: 14; j_gene: TRBJ2-2; v_gene: TRBV7-2; CDR3aa: CASSLWAGEGELFF; CDR3nt: TGTGCCAGCAGCTTATGGGCGGGCGAAGGGGAGCTGTTTTTT
d_gene: TRBD1; abundance: -; len: 14; j_gene: TRBJ1-2; v_gene: TRBV29-1; CDR3aa: CSVGDRERGYGYTF; CDR3nt: TGCAGCGTTGGGGACAGGGAGAGGGGCTATGGCTACACCTTC
d_gene: -; abundance: -; len: 17; j_gene: TRBJ2-3; v_gene: TRBV5-1; CDR3aa: CASSFRGSGTSTDTQYF; CDR3nt: TGCGCCAGCAGCTTCAGGGGCAGCGGGACCAGCACAGATACGCAGTATTTT
d_gene: -; abundance: -; len: 17; j_gene: TRBJ2-6; v_gene: TRBV15; CDR3aa: CVTSSAGISSGANVPTF; CDR3nt: TGTGTCACCAGCAGCGCCGGGATATCATCTGGGGCCAACGTCCCGACTTTC
d_gene: TRBD1; abundance: once; len: 15; j_gene: TRBJ2-7; v_gene: TRBV20-1; CDR3aa: CSAFGIGDRSYEQYF; CDR3nt: TGCAGTGCTTTTGGGATAGGGGACAGATCCTACGAGCAGTACTTC
d_gene: -; abundance: -; len: 11; j_gene: TRBJ2-4; v_gene: TRBV29-1; CDR3aa: CSVRDINIQYF; CDR3nt: TGCAGCGTCCGGGATATAAACATTCAGTACTTC
d_gene: -; abundance: few; len: 17; j_gene: TRBJ1-5; v_gene: TRBV29-1; CDR3aa: CSPVRRPGNYSNQPQHF; CDR3nt: TGCAGCCCTGTAAGACGCCCAGGGAATTATAGCAATCAGCCCCAGCATTTT
d_gene: -; abundance: many; len: 15; j_gene: TRBJ2-5; v_gene: TRBV6-5; CDR3aa: CASSYELPTRETQYF; CDR3nt: TGTGCCAGCAGTTACGAGCTCCCCACCCGGGAGACCCAGTACTTC
d_gene: -; abundance: many; len: 12; j_gene: TRBJ2-7; v_gene: TRBV15; CDR3aa: CATSRSLAEQYF; CDR3nt: TGTGCCACCAGCAGATCTTTGGCCGAGCAGTACTTC
d_gene: -; abundance: -; len: 13; j_gene: TRBJ1-5; v_gene: TRBV30; CDR3aa: CAWSGQSNQPQHF; CDR3nt: TGTGCCTGGAGTGGGCAGAGCAATCAGCCCCAGCATTTT
d_gene: -; abundance: many; len: 15; j_gene: TRBJ2-1; v_gene: TRBV7-3; CDR3aa: CASSLRLAGHNEQFF; CDR3nt: TGTGCCAGCAGCTTAAGGTTGGCGGGACACAATGAGCAGTTCTTC
d_gene: -; abundance: -; len: 15; j_gene: TRBJ2-5; v_gene: TRBV20-1; CDR3aa: CSATPTYPDQSSGYF; CDR3nt: TGCAGTGCTACCCCAACCTACCCGGATCAGTCCTCTGGGTACTTC
d_gene: -; abundance: -; len: 17; j_gene: TRBJ2-6; v_gene: TRBV5-1; CDR3aa: CASSLYFGEAGANVLTF; CDR3nt: TGCGCCAGCAGCTTGTACTTCGGGGAAGCTGGGGCCAACGTCCTGACTTTC
d_gene: -; abundance: few; len: 12; j_gene: TRBJ1-5; v_gene: TRBV2; CDR3aa: CASSVNNQPQHF; CDR3nt: TGTGCCAGCAGCGTTAATAATCAGCCCCAGCATTTT
d_gene: -; abundance: -; len: 12; j_gene: TRBJ2-7; v_gene: TRBV5-5; CDR3aa: CASSELSYEQYF; CDR3nt: TGCGCCAGCAGCGAACTCTCCTACGAGCAGTACTTC
d_gene: -; abundance: -; len: 13; j_gene: TRBJ2-7; v_gene: TRBV7-6; CDR3aa: CASSFGGDSEQYF; CDR3nt: TGTGCCAGCAGCTTCGGTGGTGATTCCGAGCAGTACTTC
d_gene: TRBD2; abundance: many; len: 17; j_gene: TRBJ2-3; v_gene: TRBV29-1; CDR3aa: CSVESTLLAGGTDTQYF; CDR3nt: TGCAGCGTGGAATCCACACTACTAGCGGGGGGCACAGATACGCAGTATTTT
d_gene: -; abundance: -; len: 12; j_gene: TRBJ1-4; v_gene: TRBV7-9; CDR3aa: CASSHRDEKLFF; CDR3nt: TGTGCCAGCAGCCACCGCGATGAAAAACTGTTTTTT
d_gene: -; abundance: -; len: 14; j_gene: TRBJ1-5; v_gene: TRBV6-1; CDR3aa: CASGPGASNQPQHF; CDR3nt: TGTGCCAGCGGCCCAGGGGCGAGCAATCAGCCCCAGCATTTT